The clone carrying this T cell receptor beta chain was seen many times. Antigen: not known. RNA transcripts were the template for amplifying TCR beta CDR3 regions. An initial round of RT-PCR targeting the TCR CDR3 relied on the HTBI primer set. TCRdb called the multiplex PCR reads again in MiXCR, with one record for every CDR3 protein. The sample shows hundreds of thousands of distinct CDR3 sequences, around 14% of them seen only once. CDR3 size: 15 residues. Germline CDR1 and CDR2: SGHRS and YFSETQ. Trimming pared 0 bases from V and 1 base from J, leaving 10 bases between. The sample belongs to a study of T cells in Graves' hyperthyroidism and ophthalmopathy. Background on the study: Prior to any treatment, at the point of initial diagnosis, peripheral blood was collected. Study-wide points: Expanded thyroid clonotypes (above 0.001) were mostly also found in blood.

Source material for PBMCs was 10 ml fresh peripheral blood. The chain has TRBV5-1 and TRBJ1-1; a weak D match, TRBD1 (5 bases). Sequenced material: blood. This receptor was obtained from a woman younger than 45 with Graves' hyperthyroidism that later progressed to Graves' ophthalmopathy. The DNA for the CDR3 is TGCGCCAGCAGCTTGGTTCCGGGGGAGAACACTGAAGCTTTCTTT. Its protein product is CASSLVPGENTEAFF.